The 9 T cell receptor beta chains in this list originate from one sample, sequenced in a study of cytomegalovirus exposure and HLA in healthy donors (dated by TCRdb to about 2017). Receptor amplification or capture employed the immunoSEQ multiplex PCR assay. The multiplex PCR relied on a mix of 60 forward primers for TCR Vbeta segments and 13 reverse primers for TCR Jbeta segments. The clones in this table, taken by TCRdb from immuneACCESS, are in-frame only. Not every clone is retained; where verified, under half of the shortfall comes from an unresolved V gene, and the cause of the rest is unknown. This sample is represented by about 130,000 clones; roughly 88% of them were singletons. Clones ranked in the top ten supply almost 3% of the sample. Sequencing was done on a sample of PBMCs. The receptors here all came from a woman aged 18-30 years in good health and CMV-seropositive.

This chain links TRBV2 with TRBJ2-7; D unresolved. This CDR3 is 15 amino acids long. The germline V and J ends were trimmed by 3 bases and 0 bases, with 12 bases remaining between them. The germline CDR1 and CDR2 sequences are SNHLY and FYNNEI. For the CDR3, the DNA is TGTGCCAGCAGTGACACCTGGTGGAGCTCCTACGAGCAGTACTTC. Translated: CASSDTWWSSYEQYF. Complete variable domain (other parts from reference TRBV2 and TRBJ2-7): EPEVTQTPSHQVTQMGQEVILRCVPISNHLYFYWYRQILGQKVEFLVSFYNNEISEKSEIFDDQFSVERPDGSNFTLKIRSTKLEDSAMYFCASSDTWWSSYEQYFGPGTRLTVT.

Only one count was recorded for this clone. The chain joins TRBV5-6 to TRBJ2-7, with TRBD2 as a possible D gene (5 bases). V was trimmed by 2 bases and J by 6 bases, leaving 9 bases between them. Germline values: CDR1 SGHDT, CDR2 YYEEEE. The CDR3 consists of 12 residues. The CDR3 DNA reads as TGTGCCAGCAGCTTTATCGCGGGCGAGCAGTACTTC. Translated, it gives CASSFIAGEQYF.

The rearrangement joins TRBV5-4 to TRBJ2-5; TRBD2 might be the D (5 bases). Germline V CDR1 and CDR2: SGHNT, YYREEE (reference sequence). CDR3 length: 14 residues. V was trimmed by 5 bases and J by 1 base, leaving 12 bases between them. The CDR3 DNA reads TGTGCCAGCAGTTTTCGGGATGTCCAAGAGACCCAGTACTTC. Amino acid sequence: CASSFRDVQETQYF.

The J gene is TRBJ1-4, the V gene TRBV7-6; 8 nucleotides agree with TRBD1. V trimming: 5 bases; J trimming: 8 bases; junction bases outside the gene matches: 7. Germline CDR1 is SGHVS and CDR2 is FNYEAQ. The length of the CDR3 is 14 residues. CDR3 DNA sequence: TGTGCCAGCAGCCTGGACAGGGTGGGAGAAAAACTGTTTTTT. As protein: CASSLDRVGEKLFF.

V gene TRBV9 combines with J gene TRBJ2-5; D unclear. Germline CDR1 and CDR2: SGDLS and YYNGEE. The V end was cut by 0 bases, the J end by 4 bases, with 13 bases between. The CDR3 covers 15 residues. CDR3 sequence: CASSVDVGASETQYF. CDR3 DNA sequence: TGTGCCAGCAGCGTAGATGTGGGCGCATCAGAGACCCAGTACTTC.

Only one count was recorded for this clone. This chain connects TRBV6-6 to TRBJ1-4; a weak D match, TRBD1 (5 bases). There are 15 residues in the CDR3. The V gene's germline CDR1 is MNHNY and CDR2 SVGAGI (reference sequence). Trimming pared 0 bases from V and 4 bases from J, leaving 9 bases between. The CDR3 nucleotides read TGTGCCAGCAGTTACTCTTCGGGGGATAATGAAAAACTGTTTTTT. The encoded protein is CASSYSSGDNEKLFF.

The V and J genes are TRBV19 and TRBJ1-4, with 7 bases aligning to TRBD1. Germline loops: CDR1 LNHDA, CDR2 SQIVND (reference sequence). There are 18 residues in the CDR3. Trimming cost V 7 bases and J 4 bases; bases outside gene matches: 18. Written as DNA, the CDR3 is TGTGCCAGTACCGCGAGGGGGCCCAATACAGACTATAATGAAAAACTGTTTTTT. Translation gives CASTARGPNTDYNEKLFF.

The chain has TRBV2 and TRBJ1-1, with a possible D match to TRBD1 (6 bases). The CDR3 runs 11 residues. Germline assignment: CDR1 SNHLY and CDR2 FYNNEI. V was shortened by 6 bases and J by 11 bases, with 13 bases between the two germline ends. The CDR3 DNA is TGTGCCAGCAGGGATGACAGGAAGGCTTTCTTT. Translation gives CASRDDRKAFF.

This clone was observed many times. The V and J genes are TRBV10-1 and TRBJ1-2; D gene unclear. Looked up from germline, CDR1 is WNHNN and CDR2 is SYGVQD (reference sequence). The V and J ends lost 3 bases and 4 bases respectively, with 9 bases between them. The CDR3 is 13 amino acids. CDR3 in amino acids: CASSESVLYGYTF. DNA for the CDR3: TGCGCCAGCAGTGAATCGGTCCTCTATGGCTACACCTTC.